This TCR beta chain comes out of a study of naive and memory T cell subsets. Study results and limitations: Naive repertoires, especially CD8, held a few larger clonotypes, possibly memory cells re-expressing CD45RA.

The germline V gene has CDR1 SGHAT and CDR2 FQNNGV. Trimming stripped 3 bases from V and 3 bases from J, with 15 bases between. The CDR3 totals 15 residues. This clonotype has just a few counts. The antigen remains undetermined. An equimolar mix of two oligonucleotides served as the beta constant-region primer for TRBC1 and TRBC2. Four rounds of PCR amplified the ligated cDNA using nested alpha and beta constant-region primers plus SP2. A 12-nucleotide UMI and the SP2 primer were added to the cDNA 3' end by oligonucleotide ligation. TCRdb redid the calling of the UMI-ligation and nested PCR reads with MiXCR, one entry per CDR3 protein. The sample records 140,000 to 150,000 distinct CDR3 sequences, 22% being singletons.

This receptor was obtained from a human donor in good health. The chain combines TRBV11-2 with TRBJ2-7; either TRBD1 or TRBD2 may supply D (6 bases each). Sequencing input: naive CD4+ T cells from blood. CDR3 in DNA: TGTGCCAGCAGCTTCGGTTGGGGGGCGGACTACGAGCAGTACTTC. Translating gives CASSFGWGADYEQYF.